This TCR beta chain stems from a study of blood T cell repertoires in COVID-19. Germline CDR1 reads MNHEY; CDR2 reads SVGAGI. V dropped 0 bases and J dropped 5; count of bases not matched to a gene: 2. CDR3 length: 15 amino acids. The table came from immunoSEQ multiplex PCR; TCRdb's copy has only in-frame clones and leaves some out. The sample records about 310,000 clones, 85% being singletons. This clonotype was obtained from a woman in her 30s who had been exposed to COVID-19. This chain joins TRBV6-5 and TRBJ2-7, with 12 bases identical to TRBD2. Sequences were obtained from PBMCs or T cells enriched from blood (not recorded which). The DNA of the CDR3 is TGTGCCAGCAGTTACTCGACTAGCGGGAGACACGAGCAGTACTTC. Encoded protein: CASSYSTSGRHEQYF.